This TCR beta chain is from a study of tumor-infiltrating lymphocytes in localized non-small cell lung cancer. Study findings and constraints: Recurrence-free survival showed no association with tumor T-cell fraction. Only some patients had TCR sequencing, depending on available tissue.

Profiling relied on immunoSEQ multiplex PCR, and the TCRdb table lists in-frame clones only, not all of them. This sample has fewer than 20,000 clones, with roughly 70% found just once. The CDR3 has 18 amino acids. The ends lost 1 base at V and 6 bases at J; junction bases unmatched: 9. From germline, CDR1 is LGHNA and CDR2 YSLEER. In the case of this clone: Its antigen remains unidentified.

The receptor's source is a human donor with non-small cell lung cancer. The V call is TRBV4-3, the J call TRBJ2-3; TRBD2 matches 14 bases. Sequenced sample: lung tumor tissue. For the CDR3, the DNA is TGCGCCAGCAGCCAAGTAACGAGGACTAGCGGGGGGACCGATACGCAGTATTTT. It specifies CASSQVTRTSGGTDTQYF.